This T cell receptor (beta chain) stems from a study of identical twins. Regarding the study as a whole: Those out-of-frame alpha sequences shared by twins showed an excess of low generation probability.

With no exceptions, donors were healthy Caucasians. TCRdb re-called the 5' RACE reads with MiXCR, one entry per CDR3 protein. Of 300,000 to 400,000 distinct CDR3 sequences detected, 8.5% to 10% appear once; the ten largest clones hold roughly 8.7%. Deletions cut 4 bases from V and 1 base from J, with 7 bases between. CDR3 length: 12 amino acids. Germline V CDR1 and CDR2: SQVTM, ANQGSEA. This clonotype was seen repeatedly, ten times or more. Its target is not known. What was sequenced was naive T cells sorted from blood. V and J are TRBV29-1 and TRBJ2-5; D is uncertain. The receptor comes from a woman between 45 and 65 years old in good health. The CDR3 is CSVGGSQETQYF. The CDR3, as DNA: TGCAGCGTTGGTGGCAGCCAAGAGACCCAGTACTTC.